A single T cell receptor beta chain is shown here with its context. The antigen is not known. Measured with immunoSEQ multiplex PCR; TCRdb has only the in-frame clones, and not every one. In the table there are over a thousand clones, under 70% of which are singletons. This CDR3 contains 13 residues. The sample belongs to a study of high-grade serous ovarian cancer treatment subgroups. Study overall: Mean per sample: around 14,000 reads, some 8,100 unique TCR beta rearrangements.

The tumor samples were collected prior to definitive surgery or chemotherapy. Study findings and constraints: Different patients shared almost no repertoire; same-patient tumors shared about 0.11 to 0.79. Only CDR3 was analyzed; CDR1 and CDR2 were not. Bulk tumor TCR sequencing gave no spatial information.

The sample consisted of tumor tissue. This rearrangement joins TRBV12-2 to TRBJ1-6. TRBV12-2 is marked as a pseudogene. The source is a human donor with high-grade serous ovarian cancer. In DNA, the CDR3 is TGTGCAAGTCGCTTAGCGCGTCCGGTTTCGGGCGACTTT. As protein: CASRLARPVSGDF.